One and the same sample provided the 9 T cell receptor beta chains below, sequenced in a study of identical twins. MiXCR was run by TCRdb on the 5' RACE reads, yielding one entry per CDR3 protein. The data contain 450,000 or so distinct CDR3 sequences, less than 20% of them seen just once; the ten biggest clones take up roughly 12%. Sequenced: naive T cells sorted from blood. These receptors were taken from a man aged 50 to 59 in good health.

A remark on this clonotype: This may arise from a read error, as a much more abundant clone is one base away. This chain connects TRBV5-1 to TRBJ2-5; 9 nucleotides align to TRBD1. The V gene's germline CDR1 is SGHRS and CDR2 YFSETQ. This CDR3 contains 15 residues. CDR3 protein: CASSAGQGHQEAQYF. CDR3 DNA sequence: TGCGCCAGCAGCGCGGGACAGGGCCACCAAGAGGCCCAGTACTTC.

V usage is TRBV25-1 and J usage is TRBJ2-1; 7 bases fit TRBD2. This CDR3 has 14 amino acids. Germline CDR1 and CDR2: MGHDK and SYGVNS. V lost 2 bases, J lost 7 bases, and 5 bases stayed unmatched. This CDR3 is CASSEPGRTNEQFF. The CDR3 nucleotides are TGTGCCAGCAGTGAACCCGGGAGGACAAATGAGCAGTTCTTC.

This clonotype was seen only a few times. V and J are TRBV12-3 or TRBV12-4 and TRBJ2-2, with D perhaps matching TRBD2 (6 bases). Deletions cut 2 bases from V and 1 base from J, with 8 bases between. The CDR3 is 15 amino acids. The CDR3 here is CASSLRRGNTGELFF. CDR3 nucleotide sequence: TGTGCCAGCAGTTTACGGAGGGGGAACACCGGGGAGCTGTTTTTT.

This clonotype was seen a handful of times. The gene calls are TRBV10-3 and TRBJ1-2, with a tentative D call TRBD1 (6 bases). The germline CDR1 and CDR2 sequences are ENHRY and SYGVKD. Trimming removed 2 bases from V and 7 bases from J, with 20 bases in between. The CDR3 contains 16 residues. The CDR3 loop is CAISEPGQRVRFGYTF. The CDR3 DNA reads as TGTGCCATCAGTGAGCCCGGACAGCGGGTGCGGTTTGGCTACACCTTC.

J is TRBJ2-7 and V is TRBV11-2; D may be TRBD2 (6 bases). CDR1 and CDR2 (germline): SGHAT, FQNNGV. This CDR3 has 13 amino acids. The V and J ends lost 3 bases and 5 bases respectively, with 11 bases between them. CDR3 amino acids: CASSLGAGNEQYF. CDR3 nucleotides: TGTGCCAGCAGCTTGGGAGCGGGTAACGAGCAGTACTTC.

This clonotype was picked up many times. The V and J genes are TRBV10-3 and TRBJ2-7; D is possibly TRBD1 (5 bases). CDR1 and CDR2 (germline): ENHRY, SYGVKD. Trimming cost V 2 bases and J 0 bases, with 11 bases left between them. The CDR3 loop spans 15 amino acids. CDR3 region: CAISEAAGSSYEQYF. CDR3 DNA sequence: TGTGCCATCAGTGAGGCGGCAGGGTCCTCCTACGAGCAGTACTTC.

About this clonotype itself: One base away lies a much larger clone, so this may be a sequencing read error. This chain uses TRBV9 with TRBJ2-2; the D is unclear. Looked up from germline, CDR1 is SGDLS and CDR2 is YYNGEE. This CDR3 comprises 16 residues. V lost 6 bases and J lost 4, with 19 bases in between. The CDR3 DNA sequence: TGTGCCAGCATCCCCCCCTGGGCCCCCTCCACCGGGGAGCTGTTTTTT. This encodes CASIPPWAPSTGELFF.

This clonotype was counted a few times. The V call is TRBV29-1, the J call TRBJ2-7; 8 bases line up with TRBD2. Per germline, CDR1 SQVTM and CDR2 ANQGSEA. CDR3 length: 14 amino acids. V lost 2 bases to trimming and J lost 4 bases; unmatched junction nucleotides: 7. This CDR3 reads CSVEMNAGGYEQYF. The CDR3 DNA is TGCAGCGTTGAAATGAACGCGGGAGGTTACGAGCAGTACTTC.

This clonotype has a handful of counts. The CDR3 DNA is TGCGCCAGCAGCCACGACAGGGCAGTCACTGAAGCTTTCTTT. Translation gives CASSHDRAVTEAFF. The chain couples TRBV4-3 to TRBJ1-1, with 7 bases identical to TRBD1. The trim removed 3 bases at V and 4 bases at J, leaving 5 bases unmatched. This CDR3 region has 14 residues. Germline V gives CDR1 LGHNA, CDR2 YSLEER.